This TCR beta chain was retrieved from a study of blood T cells in healthy people across ages. Each sample gave at least 6 million isolated PBMCs. The CDR3 extends over 15 amino acids. The V gene's germline CDR1 is SGHDN and CDR2 FVKESK. In regard to this clonotype: Sequence at one end of the junction differs from germline and may be a read error.

With a J-beta primer mix and a sample-barcoded 5' primer, a second PCR ran roughly 7 to 11 cycles. Each of the cDNA molecules was tagged by a template-switch adaptor with 12 random nucleotides. TCRdb passed the 5' RACE reads through MiXCR, listing each CDR3 protein once. This table holds about 1,800,000 distinct CDR3 sequences, 28% found once. The TCR originated in a woman in her thirties in good health. The rearrangement uses TRBV14 and TRBJ2-5, with D possibly matching TRBD2 (5 bases). Sequencing used blood. The CDR3, as DNA: TGTGCCAGCTTTATGTTTCTGGGGATCGGGGAGATCCAGTACTTC. Translation gives CASFMFLGIGEIQYF.